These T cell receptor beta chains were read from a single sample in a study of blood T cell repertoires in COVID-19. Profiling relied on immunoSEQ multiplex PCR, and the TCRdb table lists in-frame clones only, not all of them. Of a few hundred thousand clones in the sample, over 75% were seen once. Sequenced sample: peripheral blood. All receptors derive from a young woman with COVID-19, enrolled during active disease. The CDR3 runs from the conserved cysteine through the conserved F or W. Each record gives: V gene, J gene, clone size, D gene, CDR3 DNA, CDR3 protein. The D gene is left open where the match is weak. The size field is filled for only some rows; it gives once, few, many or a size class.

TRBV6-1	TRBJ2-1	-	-	TGTGCCAGCAGTGAAATGGGGGCCCTGCCAAGTGAGCAGTTCTTC	CASSEMGALPSEQFF
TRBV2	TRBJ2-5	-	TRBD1	TGTGCCAGCAGCCTCCGGGACAGTAAGGTGGCCCAGTACTTC	CASSLRDSKVAQYF
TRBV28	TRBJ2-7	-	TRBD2	TGTGCCAGCAGTTCTAGCGGGAGCTCCTACGAGCAGTACTTC	CASSSSGSSYEQYF
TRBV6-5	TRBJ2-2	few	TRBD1	TGTGCCAGCAGCCGCACAGGGGTGAACACCGGGGAGCTGTTTTTT	CASSRTGVNTGELFF
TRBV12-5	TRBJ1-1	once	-	TGTGCTAGTGGTTTGTCAGGGGTGAACACTGAAGCTTTCTTT	CASGLSGVNTEAFF
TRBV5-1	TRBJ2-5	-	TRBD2	TGCGCCAGCAGCCTGGGGGGGACTGGCGAAGAGACCCAGTACTTC	CASSLGGTGEETQYF
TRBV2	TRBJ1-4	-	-	TGTGCCAGCAGTGTCCTACGGGGGACGGGTGAAAAACTGTTTTTT	CASSVLRGTGEKLFF
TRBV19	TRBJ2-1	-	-	TGTGCCAGTAGTTTCTCCGGCGGACTCTACAATGAGCAGTTCTTC	CASSFSGGLYNEQFF
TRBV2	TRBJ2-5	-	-	TGTGCCAGCAGTGTCTCAGCTGGGGGCCGGGTGCGTGAGACCCAGTACTTC	CASSVSAGGRVRETQYF
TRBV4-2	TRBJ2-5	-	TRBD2	TGTGCCAGCAGCCAAGATCGACTAGCGGGCGGACAAGAGACCCAGTACTTC	CASSQDRLAGGQETQYF
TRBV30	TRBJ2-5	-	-	TGTGCCTGGAACGGCAAGGACAGCCTGGGAGAGACCCAGTACTTC	CAWNGKDSLGETQYF
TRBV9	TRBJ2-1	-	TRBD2	TGTGCCAGCAGCCAAGGAGAGAGCGGGAGGGCGGTTCGCTCCTACAATGAGCAGTTCTTC	CASSQGESGRAVRSYNEQFF
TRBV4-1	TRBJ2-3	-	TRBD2	TGCGCCAGCACCCCGGGGGGAGATACGCAGTATTTT	CASTPGGDTQYF
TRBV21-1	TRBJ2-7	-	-	TGTGCCAGCAGACCTATGGGACTAGCGGATTACGAGCAGTACTTC	CASRPMGLADYEQYF
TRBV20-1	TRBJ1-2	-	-	TGCAGTGCTAGTCCTCCCTACTTGGGGGGTCACTATGGCTACACCTTC	CSASPPYLGGHYGYTF
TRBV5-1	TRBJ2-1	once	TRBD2	TGCGCCAGCAGCCCCACTAGCGGGAGAAATAATGAGCAGTTCTTC	CASSPTSGRNNEQFF
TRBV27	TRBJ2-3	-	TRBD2	TGTGCCAGCAGTGGGAGCGGGAGGTGGGATACGCAGTATTTT	CASSGSGRWDTQYF
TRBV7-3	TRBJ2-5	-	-	TGTGCCAGCAGCCCCGGGACATTAAAAACCCAGTACTTC	CASSPGTLKTQYF
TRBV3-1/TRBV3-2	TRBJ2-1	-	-	TGTGCCAGCAGCCAAGGGACAAACAATGAGCAGTTCTTC	CASSQGTNNEQFF
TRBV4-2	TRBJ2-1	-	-	TGTGCCAGCAGCCAAGATAGTCGGAGTTTGGCCAATGAGCAGTTCTTC	CASSQDSRSLANEQFF
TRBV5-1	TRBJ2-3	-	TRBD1	TGCGCCAGCAGCTTGGCGACAGGGGGCCTCACAGATACGCAGTATTTT	CASSLATGGLTDTQYF
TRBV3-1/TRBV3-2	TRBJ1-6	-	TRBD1	TGTGCCAGCAGCCATGGGACAGGGGGTTTTAATTCACCCCTCCACTTT	CASSHGTGGFNSPLHF
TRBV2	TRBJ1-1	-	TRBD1	TGTGCCAGCGGCCAGGGGGTTATCACTGAAGCTTTCTTT	CASGQGVITEAFF
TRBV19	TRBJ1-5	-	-	TGTGCCAGTAGTAAATCAGGAAATCAGCCCCAGCATTTT	CASSKSGNQPQHF
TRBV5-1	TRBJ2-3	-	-	TGCGCCAGCAGCCCGGGACTAGATACGCAGTATTTT	CASSPGLDTQYF
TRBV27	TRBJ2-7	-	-	TGTGCCAGCAGTTTAAGTCAGGCCTACGAGCAGTACTTC	CASSLSQAYEQYF
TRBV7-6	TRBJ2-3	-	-	TGTGCCAGCAGCTTCGGGGGGCGTGAGACAGATACGCAGTATTTT	CASSFGGRETDTQYF
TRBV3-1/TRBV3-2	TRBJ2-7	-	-	TGTGCCAGCAGCCAAGATCTCACAGGGGGGGACGAGCAGTACTTC	CASSQDLTGGDEQYF
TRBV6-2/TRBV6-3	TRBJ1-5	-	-	TGTGCCAGCGGCCCGGGGGGGCGCAATCAGCCCCAGCATTTT	CASGPGGRNQPQHF
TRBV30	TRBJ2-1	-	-	TGTGCCTGGTCGGAAGTTGGTGGACTGTACAATGAGCAGTTCTTC	CAWSEVGGLYNEQFF